A single T cell receptor beta chain is shown here with its context. This entry is derived from a study of blood T cell repertoires in COVID-19. Study background: The analysed material was cDNA or gDNA that came from T cells, B-cell-depleted T cells, or PBMCs.

Per the study methods: For nucleated cells, counts were estimated from reference gene primer amplification. Repertoires were generated with immunoSEQ multiplex PCR, while TCRdb's copy carries only in-frame clones and drops some. That table is the source of V, J and clone size, and D and trimming were worked out from the DNA. Altogether about 220,000 clones are present, roughly nine tenths being singletons, with the ten largest covering under 3%. CDR3 length: 16 amino acids. Germline V gives CDR1 LGHDT, CDR2 YNNKEL (reference sequence). V lost 2 bases and J lost 0; bases outside the gene matches: 3. Grouping used clinical history reported by participants in a survey and questionnaire.

Sequenced: PBMCs or T cells enriched from blood (not recorded which). The V call is TRBV3-1 (or the pseudogene TRBV3-2), the J call TRBJ2-2, with TRBD2 identical over 7 bases. The clonotype was recovered from a woman aged 25 to 45 who had recovered from COVID-19. The CDR3 sequence: CASSQPGLSNTGELFF. In DNA form, the CDR3 reads TGTGCCAGCAGCCAACCGGGACTATCGAACACCGGGGAGCTGTTTTTT.